The 30 T cell receptor beta chains below all came from one sample that was sequenced in a study of blood T cell repertoires in COVID-19. This table comes from immunoSEQ multiplex PCR, and its TCRdb copy is limited to in-frame clones, with some not included. The sample shows 65,000 to 100,000 clones, roughly four fifths of them seen only once. What was sequenced was peripheral blood. The receptors originated from a human donor in a cohort sampled during active COVID-19.

The chain recombines TRBV7-3 with TRBJ1-2; 9 nucleotides align to TRBD1. The CDR3 is 16 residues long. Germline CDR1 SGHTA, CDR2 FQGTGA. V shed 5 bases and J 3 bases; nucleotides not matched to a gene: 10. CDR3 region: CASSLGTGTGYYGYTF. DNA of the CDR3: TGTGCCAGCAGCCTGGGTACCGGGACAGGGTACTATGGCTACACCTTC.

The V and J genes are TRBV6-7 and TRBJ2-7; no reliable D call. TRBV6-7 is recorded as an ORF, its role being uncertain. This CDR3 region has 19 residues. With 7 bases removed from V and 0 bases from J, the gap between germline ends came to 28 bases. The CDR3: CASTPGPTKPSGFSYEQYF. Written as DNA, the CDR3 is TGTGCCAGCACTCCTGGGCCCACCAAACCATCAGGATTCTCCTACGAGCAGTACTTC.

The chain uses TRBV6-6 and TRBJ1-3; no clear D. V gave up 0 bases and J gave up 4 bases, with 4 bases separating them. The CDR3 contains 13 residues. Germline V CDR1 and CDR2: MNHNY, SVGAGI (reference sequence). The CDR3 spells CASSYSSGNTIYF. The CDR3 nucleotides are TGTGCCAGCAGTTACTCGTCAGGAAACACCATATATTTT.

The chain combines TRBV7-2 with TRBJ1-3; no definite D call. Trimming removed 2 bases from V and 8 bases from J, with 25 bases in between. The V gene's germline CDR1 is SGHTA and CDR2 FQGNSA. The CDR3 extends over 18 amino acids. Here the CDR3 DNA reads TGTGCCAGCAGCTTAAACCCCCCGGTGGCTGGCGGCATATACACCATATATTTT. Translation: CASSLNPPVAGGIYTIYF.

The chain couples TRBV25-1 to TRBJ1-1, with D tentatively TRBD1 (6 bases). Germline values: CDR1 MGHDK, CDR2 SYGVNS. V was pared by 3 bases and J by 5 bases, with 13 bases between. There are 14 residues in the CDR3. This CDR3 is CASSDPSRGTEAFF. DNA for the CDR3: TGTGCCAGCAGTGATCCTTCCAGGGGTACTGAAGCTTTCTTT. Looking up the rest from reference TRBV25-1 and TRBJ1-1 gives the full variable domain: EADIYQTPRYLVIGTGKKITLECSQTMGHDKMYWYQQDPGMELHLIHYSYGVNSTEKGDLSSESTVSRIRTEHFPLTLESARPSHTSQYLCASSDPSRGTEAFFGQGTRLTVV.

This clone has only one observation. This sequence joins TRBV9 and TRBJ1-4; D unclear. Trimming left V 3 bases short and J 2 bases short, with 11 bases between. Germline CDR1 SGDLS, CDR2 YYNGEE. CDR3 size: 15 residues. CDR3 residues: CASSAQFGTNEKLFF. For the CDR3, the DNA is TGTGCCAGCAGCGCCCAGTTTGGCACTAATGAAAAACTGTTTTTT.

The J gene is TRBJ2-7, the V gene TRBV5-4; TRBD1 is a possible D gene (6 bases). The CDR3 length is 16 residues. Trimming took 4 bases from V and 0 from J, leaving 17 bases between them. The germline gives CDR1 SGHNT, CDR2 YYREEE (reference sequence). In DNA form, the CDR3 reads TGTGCCAGCAGCCCAGGGACATCTTCCCTCTCCTACGAGCAGTACTTC. Its translation: CASSPGTSSLSYEQYF.

The V and J genes are TRBV5-1 and TRBJ1-1; 7 nucleotides line up with TRBD1. Germline lookup yields CDR1 SGHRS and CDR2 YFSETQ. The CDR3 contains 15 residues. J gave up 0 bases and V 0 bases, and 2 bases lay outside the gene matches. In DNA form, the CDR3 reads TGCGCCAGCAGCTTGGCGGGACAGATGAACACTGAAGCTTTCTTT. The encoded protein is CASSLAGQMNTEAFF.

In its sample, this clone was seen once. This chain joins TRBV19 and TRBJ1-3, with D hard to call. The germline V gene has CDR1 LNHDA and CDR2 SQIVND (reference sequence). The V and J ends lost 3 bases and 0 bases respectively, with 12 bases between them. CDR3 length equals 16 residues. CDR3 DNA: TGTGCCAGTAGTATTCTTGGCGGGATCTCTGGAAACACCATATATTTT. It yields the protein CASSILGGISGNTIYF.

The chain joins TRBV3-1 (or the pseudogene TRBV3-2) to TRBJ2-7; 7 positions agree with TRBD2. Germline V lookup: CDR1 LGHDT, CDR2 YNNKEL (reference sequence). This CDR3 has 15 amino acids. Unmatched junction bases numbered 9, after V lost 5 bases and J lost 2 bases. CDR3 in DNA: TGTGCCAGCAGCAAACCACCGGGGGGAACCTACGAGCAGTACTTC. Translation: CASSKPPGGTYEQYF.

The chain joins TRBV4-1 to TRBJ1-1; D is possibly TRBD1 (5 bases). The CDR3 spans 14 residues. CDR1 and CDR2 from the germline V gene are MGHRA and YSYEKL. V was cut by 4 bases and J by 1 base, with 10 bases left in between. This chain's CDR3 is CASSRLTGNTEAFF. The CDR3 DNA is TGCGCCAGCAGCCGCCTCACAGGGAACACTGAAGCTTTCTTT.

The rearrangement uses TRBV30 and TRBJ1-2; tentative D call: TRBD1 (6 bases). The CDR3 totals 12 residues. Germline V CDR1 and CDR2: GTSNPN, SVGIG (reference sequence). The V end lost 4 bases, the J end lost 3 bases, and 9 bases lay between the germline ends. CDR3 sequence (DNA): TGTGCCTGGACCAGGGGTGACTATGGCTACACCTTC. Its protein product is CAWTRGDYGYTF.

This chain uses TRBV28 with TRBJ1-1; D might be TRBD1 (5 bases). CDR1 and CDR2 (germline): MDHEN, SYDVKM. This CDR3 contains 11 residues. The V end was cut by 6 bases, the J end by 5 bases, with 7 bases between. CDR3 residues: CASRGGTEAFF. The CDR3 DNA reads TGTGCCAGCAGGGGGGGGACTGAAGCTTTCTTT.

This chain joins TRBV5-1 and TRBJ1-1; D remains unclear. The CDR3 extends over 14 amino acids. CDR1 and CDR2 from the germline V gene are SGHRS and YFSETQ. Trimming cost V 0 bases and J 3 bases, with 9 bases left between them. The CDR3, as DNA: TGCGCCAGCAGCTTGGACGGGATAGACACTGAAGCTTTCTTT. It yields the protein CASSLDGIDTEAFF.

Here the CDR3 reads CASRGQQNSGANVLTF. The DNA for the CDR3 is TGTGCCAGCAGGGGACAGCAGAACTCTGGGGCCAACGTCCTGACTTTC. The chain links TRBV5-5 to TRBJ2-6; 7 bases map to TRBD1. With V trimmed by 5 bases and J by 0 bases, 5 bases remained unmatched. The CDR3 sequence is 16 residues long. The germline V gene has CDR1 SGHKS and CDR2 YYEKEE (reference sequence).

The chain combines TRBV27 with TRBJ1-6, with D perhaps TRBD1 (5 bases). Between the trimmed V and J ends, which lost 6 bases and 10 bases, there was a span of 13 bases. The germline gives CDR1 MNHEY, CDR2 SMNVEV (reference sequence). The CDR3 has 13 amino acids. CDR3 coding DNA: TGTGCCAGCAGGATGGGGGGGGACTCACCCCTCCACTTT. Its translation: CASRMGGDSPLHF.

This clone was seen more than once but under ten times. The chain links TRBV2 to TRBJ1-2; D is unclear. Per the germline V gene, CDR1 is SNHLY and CDR2 is FYNNEI. There are 11 residues in the CDR3. The V gene lost 3 bases and the J gene lost 8 bases, with 7 bases spanning the gap. The CDR3 DNA is TGTGCCAGCAGTGAGCTGAGGGGCTACACCTTC. Translating it yields CASSELRGYTF.

This clone was recorded once. The chain carries TRBV5-1 and TRBJ1-1; 11 nucleotides line up with TRBD1. The CDR3 covers 17 residues. The junction had 6 bases not matched to a gene; V was cut back by 2 bases and J by 0 bases. Germline loops: CDR1 SGHRS, CDR2 YFSETQ. The CDR3 DNA reads TGCGCCAGCAGCTTCGGGACAGGGGGTTGGTTGAACACTGAAGCTTTCTTT. It translates to CASSFGTGGWLNTEAFF. Variable domain in full (rest from reference TRBV5-1 and TRBJ1-1): KAGVTQTPRYLIKTRGQQVTLSCSPISGHRSVSWYQQTPGQGLQFLFEYFSETQRNKGNFPGRFSGRQFSNSRSEMNVSTLELGDSALYLCASSFGTGGWLNTEAFFGQGTRLTVV.

The chain carries TRBV5-1 and TRBJ2-2, with 12 bases matching TRBD2. Germline values: CDR1 SGHRS, CDR2 YFSETQ. V was clipped by 4 bases and J by 5 bases; unmatched bases: 9. The CDR3 sequence is 17 residues long. As DNA, the CDR3 is TGCGCCAGCAGCGCCCACACTAGCGGGGGGCTTACCGGGGAGCTGTTTTTT. Amino acids: CASSAHTSGGLTGELFF.

J is TRBJ2-3 and V is TRBV5-1; D gene ambiguous. This CDR3 has 14 amino acids. V gave up 2 bases and J gave up 2 bases, with 9 bases separating them. CDR1 is SGHRS and CDR2 is YFSETQ in the germline V gene. Here the CDR3 DNA reads TGCGCCAGCAGCTTTTCAGGATACACAGATACGCAGTATTTT. Translating it yields CASSFSGYTDTQYF.

The CDR3 region has the DNA TGTGCCAGCAGTCCCAACTCCTACAATGAGCAGTTCTTC. Residues: CASSPNSYNEQFF. The genes are TRBV12-3 or TRBV12-4 and TRBJ2-1; D gene unclear. V was shortened by 5 bases and J by 0 bases, with 5 bases between the two germline ends. The CDR3 extends over 13 amino acids.

The chain combines TRBV12-3 or TRBV12-4 with TRBJ2-2; D not resolved. The V and J ends lost 5 bases and 6 bases respectively, with 10 bases between them. The CDR3 has 13 residues. The CDR3 here is CASSTPLSGELFF. The CDR3 nucleotides are TGTGCCAGCAGTACCCCCCTATCCGGGGAGCTGTTTTTT.

The chain uses TRBV5-4 and TRBJ2-1, with 11 positions matching TRBD2. Germline CDR1 is SGHNT and CDR2 is YYREEE (reference sequence). After removal of 4 bases from V and 3 bases from J, the junction contained 3 bases not matched to a gene. The CDR3 length is 15 residues. Written as DNA, the CDR3 is TGTGCCAGCAGCGTGGGACTAGCGGACTACAATGAGCAGTTCTTC. Its translation: CASSVGLADYNEQFF.

This CDR3 is CASSAGTGGSYGYTF. CDR3 DNA: TGTGCCAGCAGTGCCGGGACAGGGGGTAGCTATGGCTACACCTTC. The rearrangement joins TRBV2 to TRBJ1-2; 11 positions agree with TRBD1. Germline CDR1 SNHLY, CDR2 FYNNEI. This CDR3 comprises 15 residues. Trimming removed 4 bases from V and 4 bases from J; junction bases left unmatched: 5.

A few counts support this clone. The chain carries TRBV5-4 and TRBJ1-1; maybe TRBD1 (5 bases). This CDR3 contains 15 residues. Per the germline V gene, CDR1 is SGHNT and CDR2 is YYREEE (reference sequence). The V gene lost 1 base and the J gene lost 3 bases, with 13 bases spanning the gap. The CDR3 region has the DNA TGTGCCAGCAGCTTGAGCTGGAGGGGAGACACTGAAGCTTTCTTT. Encoded protein: CASSLSWRGDTEAFF.

V gene TRBV7-8 combines with J gene TRBJ2-2; no clear D gene. V lost 1 base and J 1 base, leaving 7 bases between the germline ends. The CDR3 is 15 amino acids. Germline CDR1 SGHVS, CDR2 FQNEAQ. The CDR3 nucleotides are TGTGCCAGCAGCTTAGATCGACTGAACACCGGGGAGCTGTTTTTT. Amino acid sequence: CASSLDRLNTGELFF.

This chain joins TRBV2 and TRBJ2-1; no firm D call. Germline V CDR1 and CDR2: SNHLY, FYNNEI. This CDR3 contains 15 residues. The V end was cut by 2 bases, the J end by 5 bases, with 13 bases between. The CDR3 spells CASSELESSHNEQFF. The CDR3 nucleotides are TGTGCCAGCAGTGAACTCGAGTCATCCCACAATGAGCAGTTCTTC.

J is TRBJ2-3 and V is TRBV9; D not certain. Trimming cost V 0 bases and J 5 bases, with 10 bases left between them. The germline gives CDR1 SGDLS, CDR2 YYNGEE. The CDR3 has 14 amino acids. DNA of the CDR3: TGTGCCAGCAGCGTAGCTCTTCTCGGAGATACGCAGTATTTT. Translating gives CASSVALLGDTQYF.

The chain employs TRBV11-2 and TRBJ1-2; D unresolved. Germline lookup yields CDR1 SGHAT and CDR2 FQNNGV. V was shortened by 0 bases and J by 7 bases, with 6 bases between the two germline ends. CDR3 size: 12 residues. CDR3 region: CASSLDEGGYTF. CDR3 nucleotides: TGTGCCAGCAGCTTAGACGAGGGTGGCTACACCTTC.

The chain has TRBV15 and TRBJ1-1; tentative D call: TRBD1 (6 bases). Germline CDR1 reads LNHNV; CDR2 reads YYDKDF (reference sequence). The V gene lost 1 base and the J gene lost 0 bases, with 6 bases spanning the gap. The CDR3 length is 14 residues. The CDR3 here is CATSRGQVNTEAFF. DNA for the CDR3: TGTGCCACCAGCAGAGGACAGGTGAACACTGAAGCTTTCTTT.